This T cell receptor (beta chain) was sequenced during a study of blood T cells in healthy people across ages. Study as a whole: Template switching recovered approximately one barcoded beta molecule for every two T cells. Study conclusions and caveats: Underestimates were what the diversity estimates from one million T cells were considered to be. Versus aged donors, long-lived donors had higher diversity and more naive CD4+ cells.

V lost 2 bases, J lost 2 bases, and 3 bases stayed unmatched. Looked up from germline, CDR1 is SGDLS and CDR2 is YYNGEE. The CDR3 is made up of 15 amino acids. The use of a sample-barcoded 5' primer and a J-beta primer mix characterized a second PCR of 7 to 11 cycles. TCRdb independently ran MiXCR on the 5' RACE reads; one entry per CDR3 protein. The data show 800,000 to 950,000 distinct CDR3 sequences, about 48% seen once. On this clonotype itself: Its antigen is currently unknown.

Every sample gave at least 5.5 micrograms of total RNA when it was extracted. V usage is TRBV9 and J usage is TRBJ1-4, with 7 bases lining up with TRBD1. The sequenced sample was blood. The TCR originated in a young man in good health. The CDR3 region is CASSVSQGTNEKLFF. CDR3 DNA: TGTGCCAGCAGCGTTTCACAGGGGACTAATGAAAAACTGTTTTTT.